This TCR beta chain was profiled in a study of blood T cells in healthy people across ages. Study-wide background: About one barcoded TCR beta cDNA was captured per two T cells. Study-wide results and limits: Both naive CD4+ cell counts and diversity were greater in long-lived donors than in aged donors. Observed TCR beta diversity showed a strong correlation with the percentage of naive T cells as measured by flow cytometry.

It was around 9 milliliters of peripheral blood that were drawn from each donor. The CDR3 is made up of 12 amino acids. For this clonotype: As yet, its antigen is unknown.

Together with a sample-barcoded 5' primer, a J-beta primer mix was included in a second PCR lasting about 6 to 12 cycles. TCRdb reanalysed the 5' RACE reads using MiXCR and keeps one entry per CDR3 protein. The table records 550,000 to 700,000 distinct CDR3 sequences, roughly 29% of them present only once. Sequences were obtained from blood. This rearrangement joins TRBV21-1 to TRBJ2-5. TRBV21-1 represents a pseudogene. This clonotype was obtained from a woman between 65 and 79 years old in good health. The CDR3 spells CASMSLRETQYF. For the CDR3, the DNA is TGTGCCAGCATGTCGTTAAGAGAGACCCAGTACTTC.